The rows below give T cell receptor beta chains drawn from one sample of a study of vaccination and CD4 T cells after COVID-19. TCRdb itself ran the PCR reads through MiXCR, one entry per CDR3 protein. Of about 17,000 distinct CDR3 sequences listed, about 32% are singletons. Which antigens these TCRs recognize remains unknown. Material: cultured CD4+ T cells from blood. All receptors come from a human donor with COVID-19. CDR3s include the opening cysteine and the closing phenylalanine or tryptophan. A D gene is named only where the DNA matches it firmly.

TRBD2	TRBV11-3	TRBJ2-3	CASSFGGGMGTDTQYF
TRBD1	TRBV25-1	TRBJ1-1	CASREDRPRGEAFF
TRBD1	TRBV19	TRBJ2-3	CASSIQDRGTDTQYF
TRBD1	TRBV20-1	TRBJ1-1	CSAPGQGTEAFF
TRBD1	TRBV28	TRBJ2-6	CASSPPTGLVSGANVLTF
TRBD2	TRBV7-2	TRBJ2-3	CASSFWPSGRTDTQYF
TRBD1	TRBV6-2/TRBV6-3	TRBJ2-2	CASRETGGAGELFF
.	TRBV11-3	TRBJ1-1	CASSLGRGYTEAFF
.	TRBV24-1	TRBJ2-5	CATSAGSATQYF
.	TRBV6-1	TRBJ2-7	CASSPGGRGTHEQYF
TRBD2	TRBV7-6	TRBJ2-5	CASSLDASGGSRETQYF
TRBD1	TRBV7-2	TRBJ1-3	CASSLGMGQGDHIYF
.	TRBV6-1	TRBJ2-7	CASRRESYEQYF
.	TRBV7-2	TRBJ2-3	CASSSFPRLGLTDTQYF
.	TRBV5-1	TRBJ1-6	CASSLGETANSPLHF
.	TRBV7-8	TRBJ1-5	CASSLGTAKNQPQHF
.	TRBV20-1	TRBJ1-5	CSAMGRGPGQPQHF
TRBD2	TRBV5-1	TRBJ2-5	CASSGGLAGGQETQYF
.	TRBV7-2	TRBJ1-1	CASSHTGGEGENTEAFF
TRBD1	TRBV2	TRBJ1-2	CASTEGGQGRYGYTF
.	TRBV6-5	TRBJ1-5	CASSYSSGDQPQHF
.	TRBV9	TRBJ1-5	CASSAEGLQPQHF
.	TRBV2	TRBJ1-3	CASITQGYSGNTIYF
TRBD1	TRBV6-4	TRBJ2-3	CASSETGGTDTQYF
.	TRBV5-6	TRBJ2-7	CASSLAISVSEQYF
.	TRBV6-2/TRBV6-3	TRBJ2-5	CASSYGGRVGHQETQYF
TRBD1	TRBV18	TRBJ1-5	CASSPTGVGKPQHF
TRBD1	TRBV9	TRBJ1-5	CASSVGTGANQPQHF
.	TRBV5-1	TRBJ1-2	CASSLEGGRGGYTF
TRBD1	TRBV10-3	TRBJ1-2	CAISESGTGAAGYTF
.	TRBV12-3/TRBV12-4	TRBJ2-5	CASSLGGAQETQYF
.	TRBV19	TRBJ2-1	CASRTDRKNEQFF
.	TRBV11-3	TRBJ2-3	CASSLRSSGTDTQYF
.	TRBV7-2	TRBJ1-2	CASSLGGGGYGYTF
.	TRBV6-2/TRBV6-3	TRBJ1-1	CASSHLGAEAFF
.	TRBV18	TRBJ2-5	CASSPGRGNQETQYF
TRBD1	TRBV10-1	TRBJ2-7	CASSESRQGPPSYF
TRBD2	TRBV7-3	TRBJ2-1	CASSPGTMNNEQFF
.	TRBV20-1	TRBJ1-6	CSASGRDTHNSPLHF
.	TRBV2	TRBJ2-5	CATPGRDGPLGTQYF
TRBD2	TRBV10-3	TRBJ2-3	CASSGGANADTQYF
TRBD2	TRBV11-3	TRBJ2-1	CASSARTSGEYNEQFF
TRBD2	TRBV5-4	TRBJ2-3	CASSLGLAGADTQYF
TRBD2	TRBV11-2	TRBJ2-1	CASSLGTSGGDEQFF